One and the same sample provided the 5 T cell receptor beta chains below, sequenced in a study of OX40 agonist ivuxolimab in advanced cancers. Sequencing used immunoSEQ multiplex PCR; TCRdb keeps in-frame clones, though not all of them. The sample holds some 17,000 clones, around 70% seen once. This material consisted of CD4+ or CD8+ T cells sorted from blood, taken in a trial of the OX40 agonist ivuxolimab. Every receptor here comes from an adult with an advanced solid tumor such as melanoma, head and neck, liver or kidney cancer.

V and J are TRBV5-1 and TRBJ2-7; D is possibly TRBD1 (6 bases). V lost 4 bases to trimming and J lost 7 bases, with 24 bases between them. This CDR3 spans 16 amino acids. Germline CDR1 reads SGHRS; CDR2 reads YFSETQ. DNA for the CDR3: TGCGCCAGCAGCCCTCCGACAAACCCAGGGGAAAAGGAGCAGTACTTC. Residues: CASSPPTNPGEKEQYF.

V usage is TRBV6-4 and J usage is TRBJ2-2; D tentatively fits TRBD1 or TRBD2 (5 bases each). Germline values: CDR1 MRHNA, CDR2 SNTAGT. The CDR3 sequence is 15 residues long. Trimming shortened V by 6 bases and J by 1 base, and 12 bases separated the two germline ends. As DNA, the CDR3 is TGTGCCAGCAGCGCCGGGACCCAGAACACCGGGGAGCTGTTTTTT. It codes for CASSAGTQNTGELFF.

For the CDR3, the DNA is TGTGCCAGCAGTTACGCGGACAGTAATGAAAAACTGTTTTTT. Its protein is CASSYADSNEKLFF. The rearrangement uses TRBV6-5 and TRBJ1-4, with D perhaps TRBD1 (6 bases). In germline, CDR1 is MNHEY, CDR2 SVGAGI. This CDR3 region has 14 residues. V was pared by 2 bases and J by 4 bases, with 8 bases between.

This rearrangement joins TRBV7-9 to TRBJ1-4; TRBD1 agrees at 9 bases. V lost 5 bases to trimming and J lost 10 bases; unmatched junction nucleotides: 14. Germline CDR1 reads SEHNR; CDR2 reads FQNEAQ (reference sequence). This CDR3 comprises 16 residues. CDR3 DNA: TGTGCCAGCAGCCCGCTATTGGGACAGGGAGACGGAAAACTGTTTTTT. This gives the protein CASSPLLGQGDGKLFF.

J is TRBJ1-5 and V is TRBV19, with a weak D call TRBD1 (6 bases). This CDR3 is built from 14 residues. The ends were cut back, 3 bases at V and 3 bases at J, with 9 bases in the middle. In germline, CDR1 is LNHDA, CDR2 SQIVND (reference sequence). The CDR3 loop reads CASSIRDTNQPQHF. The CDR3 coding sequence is TGTGCCAGTAGTATTCGGGACACCAATCAGCCCCAGCATTTT. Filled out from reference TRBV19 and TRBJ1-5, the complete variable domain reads DGGITQSPKYLFRKEGQNVTLSCEQNLNHDAMYWYRQDPGQGLRLIYYSQIVNDFQKGDIAEGYSVSREKKESFPLTVTSAQKNPTAFYLCASSIRDTNQPQHFGDGTRLSIL.